This TCR beta chain was recovered during a study of human T cells and chemical hapten exposure. The time point was: patch test 3, about 24 weeks after DPC sensitization. Documented treatment: therapeutic diphenylcyclopropenone sensitization with weekly scalp DPC. TCRdb processed the RACE reads anew with MiXCR; each CDR3 protein has one entry. Altogether approximately 88,000 distinct CDR3 sequences are present, 13% being singletons, with the ten largest covering around 5.8%. This clonotype was seen ten or more times. Its target is not known. This CDR3 contains 16 residues. Per the germline V gene, CDR1 is SGHVS and CDR2 is FNYEAQ. Trimming at V came to 0 bases and at J to 4 bases, leaving 7 bases not matched to a gene. Study-wide results and caveats: Alopecia affected the donors, so their immune response may differ from healthy people's. Compared to controls, expanded TCRs made significantly more large clusters of similar CDR3s.

The sequence came from a woman aged 50 to 60 with alopecia areata. Some clones in this sample may be carry-over from other donors' samples. The chain uses TRBV7-6 and TRBJ2-3, with 7 bases lining up with TRBD2. The sequences come from whole blood, collected in connection with sensitization to the hapten diphenylcyclopropenone (DPC). The CDR3 is CASSLAGGERADTQYF. CDR3 DNA sequence: TGTGCCAGCAGCTTAGCTGGGGGGGAACGGGCAGATACGCAGTATTTT.